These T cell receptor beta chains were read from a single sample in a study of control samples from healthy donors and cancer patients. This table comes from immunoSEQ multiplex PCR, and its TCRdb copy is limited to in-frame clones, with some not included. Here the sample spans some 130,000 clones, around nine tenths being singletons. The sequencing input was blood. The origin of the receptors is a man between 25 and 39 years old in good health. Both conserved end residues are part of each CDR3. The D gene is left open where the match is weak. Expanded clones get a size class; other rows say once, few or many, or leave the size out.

CASSRTGGPIHEQYF,TGTGCCAGCAGCCGGACGGGAGGGCCGATCCACGAGCAGTACTTC,TRBJ2-7,TRBV3-1/TRBV3-2,-,TRBD2
CASRSGQGATEAFF,TGTGCCAGTAGGTCAGGGCAGGGGGCGACTGAAGCTTTCTTT,TRBJ1-1,TRBV19,-,TRBD1
CASSLLGGNTEAFF,TGTGCCAGCAGCTTACTCGGGGGGAACACTGAAGCTTTCTTT,TRBJ1-1,TRBV7-3,-,-
CASSSTSGRMAGELFF,TGTGCCAGCAGTTCGACTAGCGGGAGAATGGCCGGGGAGCTGTTTTTT,TRBJ2-2,TRBV11-1,-,TRBD2
CASSEYRGPGNTIYF,TGTGCCAGCAGTGAATACAGGGGGCCTGGAAACACCATATATTTT,TRBJ1-3,TRBV6-1,-,TRBD1
CASTPTSSGANEQFF,TGTGCCAGCACCCCTACGAGTAGCGGGGCCAATGAGCAGTTCTTC,TRBJ2-1,TRBV27,-,TRBD2
CASSYLRNTGELFF,TGTGCCAGCAGTTATCTACGGAACACCGGGGAGCTGTTTTTT,TRBJ2-2,TRBV28,-,-
CASSTWDRAYEQYF,TGTGCCAGCAGCACCTGGGACAGGGCCTACGAGCAGTACTTC,TRBJ2-7,TRBV28,-,TRBD1
CASSLDNQPQHF,TGTGCCAGCAGCTTGGATAATCAGCCCCAGCATTTT,TRBJ1-5,TRBV5-4,-,-
CASSLSRDRGRNQPQHF,TGTGCCAGCAGCTTATCTCGGGACAGGGGGCGGAATCAGCCCCAGCATTTT,TRBJ1-5,TRBV7-2,-,TRBD1
CASSQEFSGRAYNEQFF,TGTGCCAGCAGCCAAGAATTCAGCGGGAGGGCCTACAATGAGCAGTTCTTC,TRBJ2-1,TRBV4-2,-,TRBD2
CASSPYIGGGIPGELFF,TGTGCCAGCTCACCGTATATAGGAGGTGGGATTCCCGGGGAGCTGTTTTTT,TRBJ2-2,TRBV18,-,-
CATSRPGGNSPLHF,TGTGCCACCAGCAGACCCGGGGGGAATTCACCCCTCCACTTT,TRBJ1-6,TRBV15,-,-
CATSRGSSLQILDSPLHF,TGTGCCACCAGCAGAGGATCGTCTTTACAGATTCTGGATTCACCCCTCCACTTT,TRBJ1-6,TRBV15,-,-
CASSQDPAQGTEQYF,TGCGCCAGCAGCCAAGATCCCGCCCAGGGCACCGAGCAGTACTTC,TRBJ2-7,TRBV4-3,-,-
CASSVGQGEQFF,TGTGCCAGCAGCGTTGGACAGGGTGAGCAGTTCTTC,TRBJ2-1,TRBV9,once,TRBD1
CASSLTTGPYGYTF,TGTGCCAGTAGTTTAACGACAGGGCCCTATGGCTACACCTTC,TRBJ1-2,TRBV19,few,TRBD1
CASSPGGPSYGYTF,TGTGCCAGCAGTCCAGGGGGCCCGAGCTATGGCTACACCTTC,TRBJ1-2,TRBV28,-,TRBD1
CASSMDRGSYQPQHF,TGTGCCAGTAGCATGGACAGGGGGTCATATCAGCCCCAGCATTTT,TRBJ1-5,TRBV19,-,TRBD1
CASSLWATGSYNEQFF,TGTGCCAGCAGTTTATGGGCGACAGGAAGCTACAATGAGCAGTTCTTC,TRBJ2-1,TRBV28,-,-
CASSTDSYEQYF,TGTGCCAGCAGCACCGACTCCTACGAGCAGTACTTC,TRBJ2-7,TRBV13,-,-
CASTIGGIGNTIYF,TGTGCCAGCACCATCGGGGGTATCGGAAACACCATATATTTT,TRBJ1-3,TRBV28,-,-
CASSQDAASGRHLTTQYF,TGTGCCAGCAGCCAAGACGCGGCTAGCGGGAGACACCTGACCACGCAGTATTTT,TRBJ2-3,TRBV3-1/TRBV3-2,-,TRBD2
CASSLPATWNHQPQHF,TGTGCCAGCAGTTTACCTGCAACATGGAACCATCAGCCCCAGCATTTT,TRBJ1-5,TRBV28,-,-